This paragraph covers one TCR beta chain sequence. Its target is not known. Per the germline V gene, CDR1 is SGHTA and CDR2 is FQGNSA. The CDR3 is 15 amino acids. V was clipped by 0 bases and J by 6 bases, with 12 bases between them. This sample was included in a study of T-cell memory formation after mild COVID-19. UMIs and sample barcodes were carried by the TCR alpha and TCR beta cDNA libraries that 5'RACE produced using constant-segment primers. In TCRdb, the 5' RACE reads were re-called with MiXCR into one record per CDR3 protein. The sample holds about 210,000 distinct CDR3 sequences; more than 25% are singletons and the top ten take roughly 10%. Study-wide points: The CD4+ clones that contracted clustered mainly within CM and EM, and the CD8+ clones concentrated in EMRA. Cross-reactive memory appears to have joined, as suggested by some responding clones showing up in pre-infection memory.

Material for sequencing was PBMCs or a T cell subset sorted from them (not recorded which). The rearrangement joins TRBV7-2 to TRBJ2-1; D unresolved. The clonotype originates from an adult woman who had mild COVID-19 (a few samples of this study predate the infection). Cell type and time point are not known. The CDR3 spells CASSLAMAVSNEQFF. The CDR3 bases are TGTGCCAGCAGCTTAGCGATGGCAGTATCCAATGAGCAGTTCTTC.